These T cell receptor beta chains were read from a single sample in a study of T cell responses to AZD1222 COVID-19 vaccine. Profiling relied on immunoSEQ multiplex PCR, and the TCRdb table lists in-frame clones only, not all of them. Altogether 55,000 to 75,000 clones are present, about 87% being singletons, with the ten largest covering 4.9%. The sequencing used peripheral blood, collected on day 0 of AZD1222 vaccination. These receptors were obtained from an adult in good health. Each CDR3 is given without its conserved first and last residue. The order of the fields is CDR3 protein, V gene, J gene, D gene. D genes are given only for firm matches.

ASSIMAGGPLH	TRBV19	TRBJ1-6	NA
ASRPPGADTGELF	TRBV9	TRBJ2-2	NA
ASSLGSLNYGYT	TRBV7-2	TRBJ1-2	NA
ASSLGLAGGNEQF	TRBV7-8	TRBJ2-1	TRBD2
ASSRRETQY	TRBV5-6	TRBJ2-5	NA
ASSYSGETSPLH	TRBV6-6	TRBJ1-6	NA
ASSEGGTTGNQPQH	TRBV6-1	TRBJ1-5	NA
ASTKTSNTGELF	TRBV9	TRBJ2-2	NA
ASSQRGSREKLF	TRBV14	TRBJ1-4	NA
ASSLRGETQY	TRBV19	TRBJ2-5	NA
ASRVTGYYGYT	TRBV2	TRBJ1-2	NA
ASRSGRIGETQY	TRBV5-8	TRBJ2-5	NA
ASSQDGGQPQH	TRBV3-1/TRBV3-2	TRBJ1-5	NA
ASSWAHDNQPQH	TRBV6-5	TRBJ1-5	NA
ASSYQRGGSETQY	TRBV5-1	TRBJ2-5	TRBD2